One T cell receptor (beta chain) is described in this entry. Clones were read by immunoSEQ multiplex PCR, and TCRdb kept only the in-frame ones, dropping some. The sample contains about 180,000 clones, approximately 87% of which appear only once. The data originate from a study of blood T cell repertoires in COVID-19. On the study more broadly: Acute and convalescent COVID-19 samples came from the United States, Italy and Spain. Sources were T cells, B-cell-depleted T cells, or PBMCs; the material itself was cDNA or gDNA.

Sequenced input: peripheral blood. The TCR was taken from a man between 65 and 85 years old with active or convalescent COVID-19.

CDR3 sequence: CASSVGGTVGELFF. The DNA for the CDR3 is TGTGCCAGCAGCGTAGGGGGGACAGTCGGGGAGCTGTTTTTT. The rearrangement links TRBV9 to TRBJ2-2; 7 nucleotides line up with TRBD1. The CDR3 consists of 14 residues. Losses at the gene ends were 0 bases for V and 7 bases for J; bases not matched to a gene: 3. Germline V gives CDR1 SGDLS, CDR2 YYNGEE.